The 17 T cell receptor beta chains given below trace back to one sample, sequenced in a study of blood T cells in healthy people across ages. Alongside a J-beta primer mix, a sample-barcoded 5' primer served in a second PCR lasting roughly 7 to 12 cycles. TCRdb ran MiXCR on the 5' RACE reads and lists one entry per CDR3 protein. The table has hundreds of thousands of distinct CDR3 sequences, under 55% seen once; the top ten hold around 21%. The material sequenced was blood. These receptors were obtained from a man in his 60s in good health.

On this clonotype: It may be a read error: a sequence one base away is much more abundant. The genes are TRBV25-1 and TRBJ2-7; 7 bases map to TRBD1. CDR3 size: 14 residues. Trimming took 4 bases from V and 9 from J; bases not matched to a gene: 12. Germline CDR1 is MGHDK and CDR2 is SYGVNS. CDR3 in amino acids: CASSGDPTGNGQYF. CDR3 DNA sequence: TGTGCCAGCAGTGGAGACCCGACAGGGAACGGGCAGTACTTC.

In the case of this clonotype: The junction and the germline gene differ at one end; a read error may be behind it. V usage is TRBV7-2 and J usage is TRBJ1-2; D is possibly TRBD1 (6 bases). CDR3 length: 13 amino acids. Germline V gene data show CDR1 as SGHTA and CDR2 as FQGNSA. CDR3 DNA: TGTGCCAGCAGCTTAGACGGGGGCTATGGCCACACCTTC. Amino acids: CASSLDGGYGHTF.

This rearrangement joins TRBV9 to TRBJ1-1; no definite D call. Trimming left V 3 bases short and J 0 bases short, with 6 bases between. CDR1 is SGDLS and CDR2 is YYNGEE in the germline V gene. The CDR3 sequence is 13 residues long. This CDR3 is CASSESLNTEAFF. DNA of the CDR3: TGTGCCAGCAGCGAAAGTTTGAACACTGAAGCTTTCTTT.

This clonotype was seen more than once but under ten times. At one of its ends the junction is not consistent with the germline gene, which may arise from a read error. The chain employs TRBV20-1 and TRBJ1-4, with no clear D. Per germline, CDR1 DFQATT and CDR2 SNEGSKA (reference sequence). CDR3 length: 12 amino acids. CDR3 amino acids: CSARDMDEKLFF. The CDR3 bases are TGCAGTGCTAGAGACATGGATGAGAAACTGTTTTTT.

The chain is built from TRBV3-1 and TRBJ2-1, with D unresolved. This CDR3 spans 12 amino acids. The germline V gene has CDR1 LGHDT and CDR2 YNNKEL (reference sequence). Trimming left V 4 bases short and J 13 bases short, with 14 bases between. The CDR3 DNA is TGTGCCAGCAGCCGACTGGTGGAGACCCAGTTCTTC. Translating it yields CASSRLVETQFF.

Notes on this clonotype: One end of the junction varies from germline; a read error may be responsible. The chain links TRBV5-6 to TRBJ2-5; D possibly corresponds to TRBD2 (6 bases). The CDR3 extends over 12 amino acids. Germline CDR1 SGHDT, CDR2 YYEEEE. The CDR3: CAGSRTQEGQYF. The CDR3 region has the DNA TGTGCCGGCAGCCGGACCCAGGAGGGGCAGTACTTC. Together with reference TRBV5-6 and TRBJ2-5, the CDR3 gives the full variable domain: DAGVTQSPTHLIKTRGQQVTLRCSPKSGHDTVSWYQQALGQGPQFIFQYYEEEERQRGNFPDRFSGHQFPNYSSELNVNALLLGDSALYLCAGSRTQEGQYFGPGTRLLVL.

The V call is TRBV4-1, the J call TRBJ1-5; D perhaps matches TRBD1 (5 bases). This CDR3 spans 16 amino acids. Germline CDR1 and CDR2: MGHRA and YSYEKL. Trimming shortened V by 3 bases and J by 4 bases, and 16 bases separated the two germline ends. The CDR3 protein is CASSHGDDDQNQPQHF. CDR3 DNA sequence: TGCGCCAGCAGCCATGGGGACGACGACCAGAATCAGCCCCAGCATTTT.

Of note for this clonotype: This may be a read error, as it is one base from a much larger clone. The gene calls are TRBV7-2 and TRBJ2-5, with 13 bases that match TRBD2. The length of the CDR3 is 17 residues. Germline V gene sequence: CDR1 SGHTA, CDR2 FQGNSA. V was pared by 5 bases and J by 5 bases, with 11 bases of the junction left unmatched. The CDR3 DNA reads as TGTGCCAGCAGCCTTCCCTGGGGGACTAGCGGGGTTGAGACCCAGTACTTC. The encoded protein is CASSLPWGTSGVETQYF.

The chain carries TRBV30 and TRBJ2-1; 15 bases align to TRBD2. V was clipped by 1 base and J by 12 bases; unmatched bases: 10. The germline V gene encodes CDR1 GTSNPN and CDR2 SVGIG (reference sequence). The CDR3 extends over 16 amino acids. As DNA, the CDR3 is TGTGCCTGGAGTGACGGGACTAGCGGGGGGCCTATGGGGCAGTTCTTC. As protein: CAWSDGTSGGPMGQFF.

This clonotype was detected only a few times. This chain connects TRBV29-1 to TRBJ2-1; 7 positions match TRBD1. Germline-derived CDR1 and CDR2 are SQVTM and ANQGSEA. V trimming: 3 bases; J trimming: 15 bases; junction bases outside the gene matches: 8. The CDR3 is 11 residues long. DNA for the CDR3: TGCAGCGTTGAGCAGGGGGAGTCCGGGTTCTTC. Translating gives CSVEQGESGFF.

The chain couples TRBV6-1 to TRBJ2-3, with D unresolved. Trimming took 7 bases from V and 0 from J, leaving 17 bases between them. The CDR3 sequence is 16 residues long. Germline V lookup: CDR1 MNHNS, CDR2 SASEGT. The chain's CDR3 is CASTLSMSHSTDTQYF. The CDR3 nucleotides are TGTGCCAGCACCTTGAGCATGAGTCATAGCACAGATACGCAGTATTTT.

The genes are TRBV29-1 and TRBJ2-3; the match to TRBD2 covers 10 bases. The germline V gene encodes CDR1 SQVTM and CDR2 ANQGSEA. Losses at the gene ends were 7 bases for V and 2 bases for J; bases not matched to a gene: 6. The CDR3 spans 14 residues. The CDR3 region has the DNA TGCAGCGCAGAAGCGGGGGGGGCCACAGATACGCAGTATTTT. As protein: CSAEAGGATDTQYF.

This clonotype appeared a single time. V is TRBV20-1 and J is TRBJ1-5; no clear D. V was trimmed by 2 bases and J by 3 bases, leaving 11 bases between them. The CDR3 has 14 residues. Germline CDR1 DFQATT, CDR2 SNEGSKA (reference sequence). The CDR3 nucleotides read TGCAGTGCTAGATCCCCTCTGGACAATCAGCCCCAGCATTTT. This encodes CSARSPLDNQPQHF.

The rearrangement uses TRBV18 and TRBJ2-5, with 8 bases fitting TRBD2. The V gene's germline CDR1 is KGHSH and CDR2 LQKENI. V lost 5 bases, J lost 0 bases, and 5 bases stayed unmatched. The CDR3 runs 15 residues. This CDR3 is CASSEEREYQETQYF. CDR3 DNA: TGTGCCAGCTCAGAAGAGCGGGAGTACCAAGAGACCCAGTACTTC.

Comment on this clonotype: The junction departs from the called germline gene at one end, perhaps through a read error. The chain uses TRBV5-5 and TRBJ2-5; TRBD1 agrees at 9 bases. The closer fit of TRBJ2-7 to the DNA end suggests the J call may be wrong. CDR1 SGHKS and CDR2 YYEKEE come from the germline V gene (reference sequence). This CDR3 comprises 14 residues. The CDR3 DNA follows: TGCGCCAGCAGCGTACAACAGGGGGCCATCGAGCAGTACTTC. Protein product: CASSVQQGAIEQYF.

The chain combines TRBV11-3 with TRBJ2-1; perhaps TRBD2 as D (6 bases). Trimming took 1 base from V and 4 from J, leaving 20 bases between them. CDR3 length: 18 amino acids. CDR1 is SGHNT and CDR2 is YENEEA in the germline V gene. The CDR3 coding sequence is TGTGCCAGCAGCTTAGTGCTTGATGGGGTAGCGGAATACAATGAGCAGTTCTTC. It yields the protein CASSLVLDGVAEYNEQFF.

This clonotype has a handful of counts. The V call is TRBV15, the J call TRBJ2-7; weak D call: TRBD1 (6 bases). CDR3 length: 15 amino acids. The V end was cut by 1 base, the J end by 2 bases, with 12 bases between. The germline gives CDR1 LNHNV, CDR2 YYDKDF (reference sequence). The CDR3 nucleotides read TGTGCCACCAGCAGAGGATCAGGGGCTACCTACGAGCAGTACTTC. It yields the protein CATSRGSGATYEQYF.